This T cell receptor beta chain was sequenced during a study of T cell responses to AZD1222 COVID-19 vaccine. Study information: Pooling covered second doses at about 4 or about 12 weeks. Study observations and caveats: Repertoires were obtained only post-peak T cell response. Recipients of two AZD1222 doses showed rising Spike-specific TCR breadth and depth. White British people made up most donors, females outnumbered males, and clonal diversity was possibly underestimated.

The CDR3 has 15 residues. Germline CDR1 is SGHTA and CDR2 is FQGTGA. The V end lost 5 bases, the J end lost 2 bases, and 15 bases lay between the germline ends. TCRdb's table, derived via immunoSEQ multiplex PCR, lists solely in-frame clones and lacks some. The sample has 40,000 to 45,000 clones, over 80% seen once; the top ten hold about 50%. Concerning this clone: Antigen specificity is unknown.

The sequence was obtained from an adult in good health. This specimen was peripheral blood, taken on day 0 of AZD1222 vaccination. J is TRBJ1-2 and V is TRBV7-3; D is ambiguous. The chain's CDR3 is CASSPTGGMNYGYTF. The CDR3 DNA sequence: TGTGCCAGCAGCCCCACGGGCGGCATGAACTATGGCTACACCTTC. Together with reference TRBV7-3 and TRBJ1-2, the CDR3 gives the full variable domain: GAGVSQTPSNKVTEKGKYVELRCDPISGHTALYWYRQSLGQGPEFLIYFQGTGAADDSGLPNDRFFAVRPEGSVSTLKIQRTERGDSAVYLCASSPTGGMNYGYTFGSGTRLTVV.